This paragraph reports one TCR beta chain. In its sample, this clonotype was seen many times. Its antigen specificity is not known. Qualities for individual bases were not recorded, and no much larger clone is one base off. The data originate from a study of neurological immune-mediated disorders (dated by TCRdb to the late 2010s). A note on the overall study: Among the roughly 35 multiple sclerosis patients, approximately 30 had relapsing-remitting MS and 3 had secondary progressive MS. Using UMI-based sequencing, the study compared peripheral blood TCR-beta repertoires from patients with HTLV-I-associated myelopathy (HAM/TSP), patients with multiple sclerosis, and healthy controls. Longitudinal samples, technical triplicates and paired sorted CD4+ and CD8+ T-cell subsets, alongside PBMC samples, were included among the approximately 98 TCR-beta libraries. Of the roughly 70 subjects in the cohort, around 15 were HAM/TSP patients, approximately 34 were multiple sclerosis patients, and some 20 were healthy controls. The investigation overall reported the following: Repertoires from 18 of 34 MS patients were grouped by phylogenetic analysis into a cluster of related CDR3 sequences, suggesting a possible repertoire-level signature. The highest TCR clonal expansion was observed in HAM/TSP patients, whereas the lowest was observed in MS patients, even when compared with healthy controls. The MS cluster was not associated with any clinical or MRI features, and the authors stated that larger cohorts are needed. Across subjects, expanded clones never shared an identical CDR3 amino acid sequence, which suggests that the TCR-beta repertoires in every group were private.

For unsorted PBMC libraries, 2 million PBMCs were used after storage in RNAlater at -80 degrees C until RNA extraction. Multiple sclerosis patients were enrolled in a US clinical protocol under which disease progression was evaluated by magnetic resonance imaging. Peripheral blood was subjected to Ficoll-Hypaque density gradient centrifugation to isolate PBMCs, which were then cryopreserved in liquid nitrogen. Trimmed from V: 0 bases; trimmed from J: 0 bases; junction bases lacking a gene match: 6. CDR1 and CDR2, looked up from the germline V gene, are SGHRS and YFSETQ. Including the terminal cysteine and phenylalanine, the CDR3 comprises 16 residues. Only the CDR3 portion is preserved as DNA: 48 bases, with reading frame beginning at the first base. To synthesize cDNA, template-switch 5'RACE was performed with a primer carrying a 10-nucleotide random unique molecular identifier so that each TCR transcript was tagged. Over 190 million TCR-beta sequences, covering 15-18 subjects, were produced in each sequencing run. Total RNA was extracted with the RNeasy kit. The KAPA Real-time Library Amplification kit was used to amplify TCR-beta VDJ regions with primers for the TCR constant region and the 5'RACE anchor. Sample indexes and Illumina adaptors were added in a first PCR, and a second PCR then increased library yield. After purification with Ampure beads, the TCR product of roughly 650 bp was size-selected on a 2% E-gel SizeSelection system. Library quality was checked on a Bioanalyzer, concentration was measured with Qubit, and libraries were quantified with the Kapa Library Quantification kit before pooling. An Illumina HiSeq 2500 was used to sequence the libraries paired-end at 2 x 150 bp. To increase sequence diversity, about 25-30% phiX was spiked into each library pool. The study's processing was this. The UMI-based MiGEC pipeline processed quality-filtered reads and removed over 80% of raw TCR sequences during error correction. VDJ genes were aligned to IMGT germline references, and each clonotype was defined by a unique CDR3 amino acid sequence together with V-J genes. Clonal expansion, Shannon diversity and CDR3 relatedness (CalcPairwiseDistances, ClusterSamples) were evaluated with VDJtools, and phylogenetic trees were built with CLCbio workbench. Clones with at least 8 unique UMIs were defined as expanded, with this threshold being based on coefficient-of-variation modelling across technical triplicates. TCRdb reanalyzed the raw reads on its own, using fastp at Q25 for trimming and MiXCR for clone calling, and kept in-frame beta chains. Every CDR3 protein is listed once, alongside the most common genes and DNA of its rows. TCRdb's processing, not the authors' own work, is the source of the V and J calls. For this sample there are about 60,000 distinct CDR3 sequences; around 4% appear just once. The leading ten clones occupy roughly 1.5% of the sample.

Material: PBMCs. This TCR derives from a young man with multiple sclerosis. Recombination connected TRBV5-1 to TRBJ2-7, and TRBD2 matches 7 of the central bases. The CDR3 has the sequence CASSLDRRGNSYEQYF. The nucleotide sequence reads TGCGCCAGCAGCTTGGACCGGCGGGGGAACTCCTACGAGCAGTACTTC.